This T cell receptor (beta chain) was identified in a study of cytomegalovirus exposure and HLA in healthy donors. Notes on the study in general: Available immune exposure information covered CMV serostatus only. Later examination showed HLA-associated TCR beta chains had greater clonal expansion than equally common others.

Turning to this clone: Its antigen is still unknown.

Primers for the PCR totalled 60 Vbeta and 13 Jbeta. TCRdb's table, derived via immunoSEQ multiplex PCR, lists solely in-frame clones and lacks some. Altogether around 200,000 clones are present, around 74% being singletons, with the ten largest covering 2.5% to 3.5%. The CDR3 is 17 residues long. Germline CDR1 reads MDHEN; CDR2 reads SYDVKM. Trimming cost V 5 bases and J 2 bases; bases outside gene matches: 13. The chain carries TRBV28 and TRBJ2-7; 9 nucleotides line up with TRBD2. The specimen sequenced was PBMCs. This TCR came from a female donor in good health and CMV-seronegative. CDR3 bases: TGTGCCAGCAGTCAGACCCGGTTTAGCGGGAGTCCCTACGAGCAGTACTTC. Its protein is CASSQTRFSGSPYEQYF.